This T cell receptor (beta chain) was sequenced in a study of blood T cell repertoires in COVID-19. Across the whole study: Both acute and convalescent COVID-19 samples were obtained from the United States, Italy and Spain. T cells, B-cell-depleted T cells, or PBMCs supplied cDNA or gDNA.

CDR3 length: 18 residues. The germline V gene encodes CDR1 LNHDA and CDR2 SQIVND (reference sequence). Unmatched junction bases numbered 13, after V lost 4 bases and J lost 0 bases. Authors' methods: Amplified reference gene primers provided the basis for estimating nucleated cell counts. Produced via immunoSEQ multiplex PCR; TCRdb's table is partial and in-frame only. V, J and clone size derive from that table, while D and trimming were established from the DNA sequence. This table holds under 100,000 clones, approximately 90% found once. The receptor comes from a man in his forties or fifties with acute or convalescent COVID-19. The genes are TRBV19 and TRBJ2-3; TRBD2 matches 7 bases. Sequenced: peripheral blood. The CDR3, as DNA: TGTGCCAGTAGTAGCTCTCTTCGGCTAGCGGCTAGCACAGATACGCAGTATTTT. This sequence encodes CASSSSLRLAASTDTQYF.